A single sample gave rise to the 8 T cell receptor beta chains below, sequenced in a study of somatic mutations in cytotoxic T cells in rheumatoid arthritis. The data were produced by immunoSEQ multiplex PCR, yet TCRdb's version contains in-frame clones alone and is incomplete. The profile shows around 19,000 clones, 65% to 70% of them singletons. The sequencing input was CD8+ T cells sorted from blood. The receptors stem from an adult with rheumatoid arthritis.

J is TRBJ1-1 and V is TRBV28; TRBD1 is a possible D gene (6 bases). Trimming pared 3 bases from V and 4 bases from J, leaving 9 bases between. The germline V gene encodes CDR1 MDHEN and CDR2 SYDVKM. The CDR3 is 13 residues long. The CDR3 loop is CASSFTGSTEAFF. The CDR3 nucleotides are TGTGCCAGCAGTTTTACAGGGTCCACTGAAGCTTTCTTT.

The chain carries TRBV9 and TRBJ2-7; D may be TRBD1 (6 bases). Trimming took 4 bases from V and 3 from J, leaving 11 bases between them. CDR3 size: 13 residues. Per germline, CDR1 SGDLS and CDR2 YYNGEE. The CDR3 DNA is TGTGCCAGCAGCCCCCGAGGGGGCTACGAGCAGTACTTC. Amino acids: CASSPRGGYEQYF.

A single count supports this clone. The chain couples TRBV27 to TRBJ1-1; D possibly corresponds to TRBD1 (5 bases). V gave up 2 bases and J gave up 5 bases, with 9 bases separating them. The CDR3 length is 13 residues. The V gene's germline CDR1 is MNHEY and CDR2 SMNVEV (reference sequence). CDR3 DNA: TGTGCCAGCAGTTTAGGGGGGTTGACTGAAGCTTTCTTT. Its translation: CASSLGGLTEAFF.

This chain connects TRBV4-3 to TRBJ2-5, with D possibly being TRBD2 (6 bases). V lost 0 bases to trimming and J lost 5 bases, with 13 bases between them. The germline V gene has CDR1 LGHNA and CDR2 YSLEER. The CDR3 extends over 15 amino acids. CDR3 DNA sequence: TGCGCCAGCAGCCAAGATGGCCCGGAGGGTGAGACCCAGTACTTC. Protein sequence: CASSQDGPEGETQYF.

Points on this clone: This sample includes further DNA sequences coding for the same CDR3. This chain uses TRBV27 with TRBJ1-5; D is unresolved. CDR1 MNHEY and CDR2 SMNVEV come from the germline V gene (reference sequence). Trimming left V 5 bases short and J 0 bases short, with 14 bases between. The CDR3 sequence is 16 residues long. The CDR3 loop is CASSPSTGYSNQPQHF. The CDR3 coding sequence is TGTGCCAGCAGTCCGTCGACCGGCTATAGCAATCAGCCCCAGCATTTT.

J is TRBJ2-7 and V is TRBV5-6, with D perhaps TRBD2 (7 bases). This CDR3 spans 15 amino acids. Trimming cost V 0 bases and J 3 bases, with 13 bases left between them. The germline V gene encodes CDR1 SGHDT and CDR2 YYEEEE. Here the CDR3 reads CASSLDYRGGYEQYF. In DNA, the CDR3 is TGTGCCAGCAGCTTGGATTATAGGGGGGGCTACGAGCAGTACTTC.

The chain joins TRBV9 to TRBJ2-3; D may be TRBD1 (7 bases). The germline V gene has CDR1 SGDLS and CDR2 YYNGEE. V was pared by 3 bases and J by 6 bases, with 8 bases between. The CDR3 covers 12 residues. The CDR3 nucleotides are TGTGCCAGCAGCGCAGGGGGGGATACGCAGTATTTT. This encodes CASSAGGDTQYF.

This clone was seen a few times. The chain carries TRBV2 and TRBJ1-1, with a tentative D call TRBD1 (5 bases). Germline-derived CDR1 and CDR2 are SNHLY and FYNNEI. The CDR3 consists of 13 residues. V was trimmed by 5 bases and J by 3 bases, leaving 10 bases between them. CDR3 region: CASSLTEDTEAFF. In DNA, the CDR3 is TGTGCCAGCAGTCTGACAGAGGACACTGAAGCTTTCTTT.